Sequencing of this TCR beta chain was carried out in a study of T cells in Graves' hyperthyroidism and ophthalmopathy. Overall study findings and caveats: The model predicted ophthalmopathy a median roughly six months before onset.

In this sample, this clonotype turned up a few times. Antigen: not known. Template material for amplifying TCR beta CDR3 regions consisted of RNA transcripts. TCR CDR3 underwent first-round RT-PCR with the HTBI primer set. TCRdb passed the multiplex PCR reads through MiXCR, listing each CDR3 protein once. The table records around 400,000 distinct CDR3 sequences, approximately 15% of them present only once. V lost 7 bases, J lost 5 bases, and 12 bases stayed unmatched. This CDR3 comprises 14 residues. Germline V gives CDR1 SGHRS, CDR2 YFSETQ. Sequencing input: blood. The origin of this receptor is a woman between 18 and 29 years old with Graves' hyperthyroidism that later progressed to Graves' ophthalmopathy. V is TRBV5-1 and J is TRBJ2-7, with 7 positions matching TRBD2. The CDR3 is CASRRELASDEQYF. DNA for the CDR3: TGCGCCAGCCGCCGGGAACTAGCGTCCGACGAGCAGTACTTC. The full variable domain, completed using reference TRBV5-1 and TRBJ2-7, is KAGVTQTPRYLIKTRGQQVTLSCSPISGHRSVSWYQQTPGQGLQFLFEYFSETQRNKGNFPGRFSGRQFSNSRSEMNVSTLELGDSALYLCASRRELASDEQYFGPGTRLTVT.